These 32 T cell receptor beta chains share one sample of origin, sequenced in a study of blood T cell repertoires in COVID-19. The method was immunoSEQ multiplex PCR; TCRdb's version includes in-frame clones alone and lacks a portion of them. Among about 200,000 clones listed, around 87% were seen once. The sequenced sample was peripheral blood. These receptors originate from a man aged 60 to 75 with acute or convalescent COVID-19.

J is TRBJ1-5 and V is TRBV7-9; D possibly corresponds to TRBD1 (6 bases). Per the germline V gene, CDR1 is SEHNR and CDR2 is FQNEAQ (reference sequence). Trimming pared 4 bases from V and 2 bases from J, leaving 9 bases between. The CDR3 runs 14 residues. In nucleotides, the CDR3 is TGTGCCAGCAGCTCGGACAGCCGCAATCAGCCCCAGCATTTT. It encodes CASSSDSRNQPQHF. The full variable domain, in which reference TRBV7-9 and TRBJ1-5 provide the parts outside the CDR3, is DTGVSQNPRHKITKRGQNVTFRCDPISEHNRLYWYRQTLGQGPEFLTYFQNEAQLEKSRLLSDRFSAERPKGSFSTLEIQRTEQGDSAMYLCASSSDSRNQPQHFGDGTRLSIL.

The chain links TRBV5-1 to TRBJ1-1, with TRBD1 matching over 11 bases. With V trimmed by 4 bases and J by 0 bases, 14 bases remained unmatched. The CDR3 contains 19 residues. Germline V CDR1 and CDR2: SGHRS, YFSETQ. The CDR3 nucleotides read TGCGCCAGCAGCAACCGGGACAGGGGGTCCCGGGCGATGAACACTGAAGCTTTCTTT. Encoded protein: CASSNRDRGSRAMNTEAFF.

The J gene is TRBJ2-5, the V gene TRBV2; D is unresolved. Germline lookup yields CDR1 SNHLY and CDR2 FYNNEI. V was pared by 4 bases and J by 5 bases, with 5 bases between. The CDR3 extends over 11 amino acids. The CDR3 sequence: CASSVSETQYF. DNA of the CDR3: TGTGCCAGCAGTGTATCGGAGACCCAGTACTTC.

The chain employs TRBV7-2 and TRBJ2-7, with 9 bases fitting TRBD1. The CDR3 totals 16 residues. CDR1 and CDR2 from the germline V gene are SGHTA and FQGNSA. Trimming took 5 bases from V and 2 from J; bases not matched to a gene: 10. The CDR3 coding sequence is TGTGCCAGCAGCCTCACCCGGGACAGGGTTACCTACGAGCAGTACTTC. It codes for CASSLTRDRVTYEQYF.

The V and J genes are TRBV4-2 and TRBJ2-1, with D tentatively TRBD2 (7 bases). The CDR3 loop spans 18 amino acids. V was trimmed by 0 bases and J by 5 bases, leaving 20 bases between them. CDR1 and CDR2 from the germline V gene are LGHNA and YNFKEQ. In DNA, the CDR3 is TGTGCCAGCAGCCAAGACGGGGTGCGCGGGGGCTTTAACAATGAGCAGTTCTTC. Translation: CASSQDGVRGGFNNEQFF.

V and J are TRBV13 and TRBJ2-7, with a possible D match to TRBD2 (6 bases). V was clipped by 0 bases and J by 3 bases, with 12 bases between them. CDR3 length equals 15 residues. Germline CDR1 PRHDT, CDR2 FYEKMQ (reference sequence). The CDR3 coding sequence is TGTGCCAGCAGCTTAGGGGCGGGGACCCTCTACGAGCAGTACTTC. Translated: CASSLGAGTLYEQYF.

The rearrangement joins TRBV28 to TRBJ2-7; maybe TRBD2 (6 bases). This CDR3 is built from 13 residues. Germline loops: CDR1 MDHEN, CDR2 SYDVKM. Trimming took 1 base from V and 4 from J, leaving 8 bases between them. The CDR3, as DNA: TGTGCCAGCAGTTTATTCGGGGGATACGAGCAGTACTTC. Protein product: CASSLFGGYEQYF.

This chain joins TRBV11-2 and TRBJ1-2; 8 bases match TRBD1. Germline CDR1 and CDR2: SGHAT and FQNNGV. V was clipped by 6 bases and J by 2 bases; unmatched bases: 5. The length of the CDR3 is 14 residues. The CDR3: CASRAGQANYGYTF. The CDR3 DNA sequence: TGTGCCAGCAGAGCGGGACAGGCGAACTATGGCTACACCTTC.

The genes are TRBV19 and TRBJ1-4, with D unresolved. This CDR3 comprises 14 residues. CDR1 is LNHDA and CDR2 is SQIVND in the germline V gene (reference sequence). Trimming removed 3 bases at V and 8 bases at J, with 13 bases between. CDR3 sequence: CASSILAGAEKLFF. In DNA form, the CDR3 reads TGTGCCAGTAGTATTCTGGCAGGTGCCGAAAAACTGTTTTTT.

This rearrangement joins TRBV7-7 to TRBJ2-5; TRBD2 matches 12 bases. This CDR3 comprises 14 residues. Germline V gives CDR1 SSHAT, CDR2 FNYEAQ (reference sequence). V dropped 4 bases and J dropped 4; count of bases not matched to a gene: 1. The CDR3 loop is CASSSTSGGETQYF. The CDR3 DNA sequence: TGTGCCAGCAGCTCGACTAGCGGGGGAGAGACCCAGTACTTC.

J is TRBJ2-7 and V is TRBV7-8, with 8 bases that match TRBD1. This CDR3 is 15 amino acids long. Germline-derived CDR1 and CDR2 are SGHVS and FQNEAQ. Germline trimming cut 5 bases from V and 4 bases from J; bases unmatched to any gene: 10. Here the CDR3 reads CASSPKTGASYEQYF. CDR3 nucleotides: TGTGCCAGCAGCCCGAAGACAGGGGCCTCTTACGAGCAGTACTTC.

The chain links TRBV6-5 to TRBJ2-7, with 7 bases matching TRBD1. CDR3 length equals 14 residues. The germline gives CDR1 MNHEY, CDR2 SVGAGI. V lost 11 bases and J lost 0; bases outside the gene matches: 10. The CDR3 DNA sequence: TGTGCCCCGAGTGGGACAGCGAGCTCCTACGAGCAGTACTTC. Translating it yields CAPSGTASSYEQYF.

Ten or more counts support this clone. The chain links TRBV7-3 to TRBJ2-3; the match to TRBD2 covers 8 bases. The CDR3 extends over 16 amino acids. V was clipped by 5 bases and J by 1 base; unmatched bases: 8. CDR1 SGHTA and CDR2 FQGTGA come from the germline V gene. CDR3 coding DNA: TGTGCCAGCAGCCCGTCGGGGGGGGCCGGCACAGATACGCAGTATTTT. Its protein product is CASSPSGGAGTDTQYF.

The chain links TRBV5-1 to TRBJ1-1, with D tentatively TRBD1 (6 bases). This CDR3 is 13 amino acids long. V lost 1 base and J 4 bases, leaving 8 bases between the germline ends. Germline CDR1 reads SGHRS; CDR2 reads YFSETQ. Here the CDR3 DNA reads TGCGCCAGCAGCTTGCAGGGGCGCACTGAAGCTTTCTTT. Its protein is CASSLQGRTEAFF.

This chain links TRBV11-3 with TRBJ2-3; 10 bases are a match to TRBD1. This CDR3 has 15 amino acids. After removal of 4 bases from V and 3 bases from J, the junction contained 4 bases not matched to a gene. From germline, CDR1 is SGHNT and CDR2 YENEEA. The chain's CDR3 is CASSSGTGVTDTQYF. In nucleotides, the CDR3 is TGTGCCAGCAGCTCCGGGACAGGGGTAACAGATACGCAGTATTTT.

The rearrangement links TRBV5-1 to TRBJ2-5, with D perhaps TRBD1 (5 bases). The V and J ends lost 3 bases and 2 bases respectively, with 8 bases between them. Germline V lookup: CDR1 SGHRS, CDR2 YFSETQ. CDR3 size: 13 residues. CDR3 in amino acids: CASSSQGQETQYF. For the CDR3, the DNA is TGCGCCAGCAGCTCCCAGGGTCAAGAGACCCAGTACTTC. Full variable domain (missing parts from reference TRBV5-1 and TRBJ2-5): KAGVTQTPRYLIKTRGQQVTLSCSPISGHRSVSWYQQTPGQGLQFLFEYFSETQRNKGNFPGRFSGRQFSNSRSEMNVSTLELGDSALYLCASSSQGQETQYFGPGTRLLVL.

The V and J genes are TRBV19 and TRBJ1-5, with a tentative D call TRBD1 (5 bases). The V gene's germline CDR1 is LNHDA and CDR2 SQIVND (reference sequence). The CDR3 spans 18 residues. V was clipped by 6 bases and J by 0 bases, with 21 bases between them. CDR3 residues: CASSPLIGARYSNQPQHF. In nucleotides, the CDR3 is TGTGCCAGTAGCCCCCTCATTGGGGCCCGGTATAGCAATCAGCCCCAGCATTTT.

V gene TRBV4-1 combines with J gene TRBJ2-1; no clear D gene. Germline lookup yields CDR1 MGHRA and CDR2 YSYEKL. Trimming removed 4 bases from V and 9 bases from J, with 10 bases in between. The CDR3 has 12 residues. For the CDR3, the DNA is TGCGCCAGCAGCCGGCCCAGTGGTGAGCAGTTCTTC. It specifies CASSRPSGEQFF.

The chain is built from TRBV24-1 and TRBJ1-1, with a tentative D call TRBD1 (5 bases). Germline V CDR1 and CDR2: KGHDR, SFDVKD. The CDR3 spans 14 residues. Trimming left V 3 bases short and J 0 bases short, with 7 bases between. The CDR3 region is CATSDGHLNTEAFF. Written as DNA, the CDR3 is TGTGCCACCAGTGATGGACACTTGAACACTGAAGCTTTCTTT.

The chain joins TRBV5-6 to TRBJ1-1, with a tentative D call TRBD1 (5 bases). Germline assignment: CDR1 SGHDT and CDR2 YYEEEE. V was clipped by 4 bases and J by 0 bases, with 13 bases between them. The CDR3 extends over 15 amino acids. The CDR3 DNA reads TGTGCCAGCAGCGACCGGACATACCTGAACACTGAAGCTTTCTTT. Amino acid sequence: CASSDRTYLNTEAFF.

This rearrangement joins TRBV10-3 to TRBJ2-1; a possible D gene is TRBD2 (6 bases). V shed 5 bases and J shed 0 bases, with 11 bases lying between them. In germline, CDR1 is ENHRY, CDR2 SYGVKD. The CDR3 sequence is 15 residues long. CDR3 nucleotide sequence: TGTGCCATCAGTCGTGACGGGAGCTCCTACAATGAGCAGTTCTTC. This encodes CAISRDGSSYNEQFF.

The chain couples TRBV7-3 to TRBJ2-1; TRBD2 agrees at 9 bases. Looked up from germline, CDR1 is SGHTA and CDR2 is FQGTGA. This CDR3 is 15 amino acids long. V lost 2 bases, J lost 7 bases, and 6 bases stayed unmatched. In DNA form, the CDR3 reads TGTGCCAGCAGCTTAGCGGGGGGGCCGGTGAATGAGCAGTTCTTC. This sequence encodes CASSLAGGPVNEQFF. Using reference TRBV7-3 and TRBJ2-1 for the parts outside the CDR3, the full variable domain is GAGVSQTPSNKVTEKGKYVELRCDPISGHTALYWYRQSLGQGPEFLIYFQGTGAADDSGLPNDRFFAVRPEGSVSTLKIQRTERGDSAVYLCASSLAGGPVNEQFFGPGTRLTVL.

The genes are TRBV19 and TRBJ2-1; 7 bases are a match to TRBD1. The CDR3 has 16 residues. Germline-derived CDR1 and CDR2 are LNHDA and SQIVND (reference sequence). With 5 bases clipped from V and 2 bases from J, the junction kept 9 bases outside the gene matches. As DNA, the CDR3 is TGTGCCAGTAGTCCCGATAGGACAGGACCCTACAATGAGCAGTTCTTC. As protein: CASSPDRTGPYNEQFF.

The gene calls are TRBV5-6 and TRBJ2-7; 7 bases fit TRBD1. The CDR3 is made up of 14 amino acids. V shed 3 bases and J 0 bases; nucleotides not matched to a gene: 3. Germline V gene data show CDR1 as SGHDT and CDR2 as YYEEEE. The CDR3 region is CASSWGTVSYEQYF. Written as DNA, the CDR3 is TGTGCCAGCAGCTGGGGGACAGTCTCCTACGAGCAGTACTTC.

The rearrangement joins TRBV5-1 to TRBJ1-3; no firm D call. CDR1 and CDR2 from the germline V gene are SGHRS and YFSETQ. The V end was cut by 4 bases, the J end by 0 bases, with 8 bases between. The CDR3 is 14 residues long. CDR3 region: CASSLDLSGNTIYF. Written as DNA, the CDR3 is TGCGCCAGCAGCCTAGACCTCTCTGGAAACACCATATATTTT.

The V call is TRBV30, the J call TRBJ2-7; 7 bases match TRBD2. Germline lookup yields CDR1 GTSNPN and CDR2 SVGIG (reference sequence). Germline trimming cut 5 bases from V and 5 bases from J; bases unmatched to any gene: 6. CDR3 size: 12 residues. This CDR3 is CAWGGGYDEQYF. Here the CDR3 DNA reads TGTGCCTGGGGGGGAGGGTATGACGAGCAGTACTTC.

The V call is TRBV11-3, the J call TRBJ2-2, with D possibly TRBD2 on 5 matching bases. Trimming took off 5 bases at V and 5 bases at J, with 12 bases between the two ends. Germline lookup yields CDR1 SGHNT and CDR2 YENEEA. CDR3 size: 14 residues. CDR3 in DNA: TGTGCCAGCAGCCGGGCCCCGGGGACCGGGGAGCTGTTTTTT. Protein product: CASSRAPGTGELFF.

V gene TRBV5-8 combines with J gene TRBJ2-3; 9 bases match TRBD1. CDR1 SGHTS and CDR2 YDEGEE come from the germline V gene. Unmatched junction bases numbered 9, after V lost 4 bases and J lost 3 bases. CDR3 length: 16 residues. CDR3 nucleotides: TGTGCCAGCAGCGGCGATGGGGGACAGGGAACAGATACGCAGTATTTT. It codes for CASSGDGGQGTDTQYF.

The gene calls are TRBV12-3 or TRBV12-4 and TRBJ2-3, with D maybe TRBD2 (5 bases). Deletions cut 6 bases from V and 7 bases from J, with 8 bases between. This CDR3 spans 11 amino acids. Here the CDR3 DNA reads TGTGCCAGCAGGGAGCGGTATACGCAGTATTTT. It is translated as CASRERYTQYF.

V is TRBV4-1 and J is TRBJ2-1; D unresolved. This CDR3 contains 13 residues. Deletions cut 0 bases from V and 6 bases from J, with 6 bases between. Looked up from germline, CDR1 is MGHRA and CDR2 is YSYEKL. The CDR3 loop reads CASSQDRSNEQFF. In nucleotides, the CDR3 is TGCGCCAGCAGCCAAGATCGTAGCAATGAGCAGTTCTTC.

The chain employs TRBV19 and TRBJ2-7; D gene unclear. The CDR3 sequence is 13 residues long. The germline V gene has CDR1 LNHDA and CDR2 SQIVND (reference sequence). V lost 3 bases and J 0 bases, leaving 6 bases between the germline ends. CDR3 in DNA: TGTGCCAGTAGTATGCTGAGCTCCTACGAGCAGTACTTC. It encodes CASSMLSSYEQYF.

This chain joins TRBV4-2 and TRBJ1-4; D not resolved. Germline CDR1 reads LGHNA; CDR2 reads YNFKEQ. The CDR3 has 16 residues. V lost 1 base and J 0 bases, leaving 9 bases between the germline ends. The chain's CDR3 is CASSQGAATTNEKLFF. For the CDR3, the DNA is TGTGCCAGCAGCCAAGGGGCAGCAACAACTAATGAAAAACTGTTTTTT.